This TCR beta chain was recovered during a study of monozygotic twins with inflammatory bowel disease. Overall study results and limits: Distinguishing T cell subtypes was not possible.

No DNA is given; TCRdb re-called the 5' RACE reads and lists each CDR3 protein once. The sample has over 200,000 distinct CDR3 sequences, and its top ten clones hold 1.5% to 2%. Germline CDR1 reads SGHRS; CDR2 reads YFSETQ. The CDR3 consists of 16 residues. Unsorted whole blood yielded the total RNA, with T cells left unselected. With regard to this clonotype: Its antigen is unidentified.

The material sequenced was blood. The receptor's source is a human donor with ulcerative colitis or Crohn's disease, or a healthy co-twin of an affected twin (not recorded which). This chain links TRBV5-1 with TRBJ2-5; TCRdb returns TRBD2, unconfirmable since there is no DNA. CDR3 sequence: CASSLVVAGFSETQYF.